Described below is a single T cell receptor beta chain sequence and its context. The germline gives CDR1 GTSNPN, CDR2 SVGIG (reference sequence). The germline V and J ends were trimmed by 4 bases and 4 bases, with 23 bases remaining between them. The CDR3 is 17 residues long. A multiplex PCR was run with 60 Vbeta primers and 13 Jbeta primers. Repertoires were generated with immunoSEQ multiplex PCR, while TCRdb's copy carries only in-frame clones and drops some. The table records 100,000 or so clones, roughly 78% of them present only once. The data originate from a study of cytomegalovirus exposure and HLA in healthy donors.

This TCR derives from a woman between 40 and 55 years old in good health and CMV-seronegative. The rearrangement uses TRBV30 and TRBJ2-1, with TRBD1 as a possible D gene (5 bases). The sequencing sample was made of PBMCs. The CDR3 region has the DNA TGTGCCTGGACAGGGTGGATTACCCTCAATCTATACAATGAGCAGTTCTTC. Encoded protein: CAWTGWITLNLYNEQFF.